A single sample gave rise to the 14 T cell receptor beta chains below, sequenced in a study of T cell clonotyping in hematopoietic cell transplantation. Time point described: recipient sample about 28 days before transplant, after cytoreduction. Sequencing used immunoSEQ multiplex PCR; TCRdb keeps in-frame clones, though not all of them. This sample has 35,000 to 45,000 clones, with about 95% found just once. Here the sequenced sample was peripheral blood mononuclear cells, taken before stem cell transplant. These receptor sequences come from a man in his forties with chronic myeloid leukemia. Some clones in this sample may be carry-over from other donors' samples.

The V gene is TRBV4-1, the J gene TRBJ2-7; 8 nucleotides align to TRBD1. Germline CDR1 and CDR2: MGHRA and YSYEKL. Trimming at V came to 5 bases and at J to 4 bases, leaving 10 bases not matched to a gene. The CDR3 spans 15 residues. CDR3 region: CASSDPGQAIYEQYF. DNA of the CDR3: TGCGCCAGCAGCGACCCGGGACAGGCCATTTACGAGCAGTACTTC.

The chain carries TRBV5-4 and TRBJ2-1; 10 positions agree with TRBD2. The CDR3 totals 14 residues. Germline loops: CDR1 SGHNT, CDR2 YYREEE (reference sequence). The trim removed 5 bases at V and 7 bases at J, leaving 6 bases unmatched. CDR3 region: CASRVAGGGNEQFF. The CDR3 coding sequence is TGTGCCAGCAGGGTAGCGGGGGGAGGAAATGAGCAGTTCTTC.

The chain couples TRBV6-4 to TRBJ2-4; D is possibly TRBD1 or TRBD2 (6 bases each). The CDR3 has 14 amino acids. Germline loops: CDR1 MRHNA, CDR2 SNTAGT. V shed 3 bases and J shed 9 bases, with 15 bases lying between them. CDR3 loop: CASSERGGSGIQYF. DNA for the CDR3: TGTGCCAGCAGTGAGCGAGGGGGGTCTGGCATTCAGTACTTC.

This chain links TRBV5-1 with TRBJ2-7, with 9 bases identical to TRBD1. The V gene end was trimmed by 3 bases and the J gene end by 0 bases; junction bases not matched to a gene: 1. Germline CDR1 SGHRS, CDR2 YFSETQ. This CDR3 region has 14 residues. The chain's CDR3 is CASSWTGDSYEQYF. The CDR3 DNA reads TGCGCCAGCAGCTGGACAGGGGACTCCTACGAGCAGTACTTC.

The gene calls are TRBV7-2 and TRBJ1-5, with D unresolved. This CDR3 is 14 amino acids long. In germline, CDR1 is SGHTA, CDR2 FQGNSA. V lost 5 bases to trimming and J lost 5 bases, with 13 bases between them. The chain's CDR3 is CASSPQVRDQPQHF. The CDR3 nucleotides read TGTGCCAGCAGCCCTCAGGTGCGAGATCAGCCCCAGCATTTT.

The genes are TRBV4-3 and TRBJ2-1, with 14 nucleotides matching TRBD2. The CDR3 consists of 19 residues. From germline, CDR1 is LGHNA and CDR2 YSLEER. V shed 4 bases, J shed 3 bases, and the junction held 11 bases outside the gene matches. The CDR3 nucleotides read TGCGCCAGCAGCCTAAGACGGACTAGCGGGAGGCGTAACTACAATGAGCAGTTCTTC. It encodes CASSLRRTSGRRNYNEQFF.

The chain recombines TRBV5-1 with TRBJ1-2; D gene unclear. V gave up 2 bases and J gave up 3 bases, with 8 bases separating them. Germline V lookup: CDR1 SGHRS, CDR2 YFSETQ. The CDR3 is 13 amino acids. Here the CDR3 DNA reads TGCGCCAGCAGCTTCTCGAAGGACTATGGCTACACCTTC. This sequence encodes CASSFSKDYGYTF.

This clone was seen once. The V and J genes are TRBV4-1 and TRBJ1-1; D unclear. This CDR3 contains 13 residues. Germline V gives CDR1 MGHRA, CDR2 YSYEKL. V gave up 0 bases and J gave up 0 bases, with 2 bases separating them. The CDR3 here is CASSQEMNTEAFF. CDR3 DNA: TGCGCCAGCAGCCAAGAGATGAACACTGAAGCTTTCTTT.

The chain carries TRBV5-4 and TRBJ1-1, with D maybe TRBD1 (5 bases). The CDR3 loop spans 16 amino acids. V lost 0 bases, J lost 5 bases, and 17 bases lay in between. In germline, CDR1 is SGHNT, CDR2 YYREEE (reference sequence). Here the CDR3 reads CASSLASRGGRTEAFF. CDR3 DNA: TGTGCCAGCAGCTTGGCATCTCGGGGGGGGAGGACTGAAGCTTTCTTT.

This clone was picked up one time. In nucleotides, the CDR3 is TGTGCCAGCAGCCAAAAAGGAGACAGTTTACGAAACTATGGCTACACCTTC. This encodes CASSQKGDSLRNYGYTF. This chain links TRBV7-8 with TRBJ1-2, with a tentative D call TRBD1 (5 bases). In germline, CDR1 is SGHVS, CDR2 FQNEAQ. The CDR3 contains 17 residues. With 5 bases removed from V and 2 bases from J, the gap between germline ends came to 21 bases.

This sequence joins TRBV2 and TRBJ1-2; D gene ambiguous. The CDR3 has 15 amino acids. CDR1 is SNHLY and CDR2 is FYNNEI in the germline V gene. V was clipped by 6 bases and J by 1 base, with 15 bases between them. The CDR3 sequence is CASSKTDALNYGYTF. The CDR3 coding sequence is TGTGCCAGCAGCAAAACGGACGCACTTAACTATGGCTACACCTTC.

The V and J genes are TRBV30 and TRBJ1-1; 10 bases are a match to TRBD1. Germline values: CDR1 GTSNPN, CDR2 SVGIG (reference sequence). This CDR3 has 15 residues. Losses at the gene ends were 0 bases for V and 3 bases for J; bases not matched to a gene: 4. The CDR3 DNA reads TGTGCCTGGAGTGTGGGGGGGACAGGGGACACTGAAGCTTTCTTT. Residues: CAWSVGGTGDTEAFF.

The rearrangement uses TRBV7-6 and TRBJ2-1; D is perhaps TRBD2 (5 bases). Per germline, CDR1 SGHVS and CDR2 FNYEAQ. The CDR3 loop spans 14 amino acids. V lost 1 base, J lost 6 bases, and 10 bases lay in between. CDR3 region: CASSLVDSPNEQFF. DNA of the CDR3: TGTGCCAGCAGCTTAGTGGACTCGCCCAATGAGCAGTTCTTC.

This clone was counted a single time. The CDR3 DNA follows: TGCGCCAGCAGTCAGGGACTAGCGGGGGACGCCTACGAGCAGTACTTC. This encodes CASSQGLAGDAYEQYF. This sequence joins TRBV23-1 and TRBJ2-7, with 14 bases identical to TRBD2. TRBV23-1 is an ORF; its function is uncertain. The CDR3 totals 16 residues. V shed 3 bases, J shed 2 bases, and the junction held 3 bases outside the gene matches.